The TCR beta chain described here comes from a study of shared clonotypes between healthy human individuals. Study-wide findings and caveats: Sequencing depth was a factor that was expected to affect clonotype sharing among donors.

There were no recent acute infections or vaccinations among the donors, who were healthy HIV-negative adults. On this clone itself: What it binds is unknown.

Unsorted PBMC DNA underwent sequencing on ten immunoSEQ deep assay plates. Authors' methods: ImmunoSEQ supplied junction-only sequences lacking quality scores, so filtering was different. Clones were sequenced by immunoSEQ multiplex PCR, and TCRdb holds only the in-frame ones, with some missing. That table is the source of V, J and clone size, and D and trimming were worked out from the DNA. The table lists hundreds of thousands of clones, about 85% of them singletons, with approximately 13% in the top ten. CDR1 is SGHDN and CDR2 is FVKESK in the germline V gene. There are 17 residues in the CDR3. Trimming removed 0 bases from V and 7 bases from J; junction bases left unmatched: 11.

The specimen was PBMCs. The sequence was obtained from a woman aged 40-49 years in good health. Some clones in this sample may be carry-over from other donors' samples. The chain couples TRBV14 to TRBJ1-4, with TRBD1 matching 7 bases. CDR3 in amino acids: CASSQEGGQVVCEKLFF. The CDR3 DNA reads as TGTGCCAGCAGCCAAGAAGGAGGACAGGTCGTTTGTGAAAAACTGTTTTTT.